The 6 T cell receptor beta chains given below trace back to one sample, sequenced in a study of response to subunit inactivated influenza vaccine. Each CDR3 protein gets one entry after TCRdb re-called the RT-PCR reads with MiXCR. The sample lists 250,000 to 350,000 distinct CDR3 sequences, approximately 20% occurring once. Sequenced material: PBMCs from blood, taken approximately 20 months after vaccination. These receptors were collected from a man between 50 and 70 years old who received an inactivated influenza vaccine.

This clonotype is medium-sized. The J gene is TRBJ2-2, the V gene TRBV29-1; no reliable D call. V was shortened by 5 bases and J by 4 bases, with 11 bases between the two germline ends. Germline-derived CDR1 and CDR2 are SQVTM and ANQGSEA. This CDR3 region has 13 residues. The CDR3 sequence is CSVPFRGTGELFF. The CDR3 DNA reads as TGCAGCGTTCCTTTCCGCGGCACCGGGGAGCTGTTTTTT.

Only a few counts were recorded for this clonotype. J is TRBJ1-1 and V is TRBV6-6; D is undetermined. V was clipped by 10 bases and J by 3 bases, with 12 bases between them. The CDR3 totals 12 residues. CDR1 MNHNY and CDR2 SVGAGI come from the germline V gene (reference sequence). In DNA form, the CDR3 reads TGTGCCATATGGAATGGGGACACTGAAGCTTTCTTT. It specifies CAIWNGDTEAFF.

The chain joins TRBV30 to TRBJ1-5, with D possibly being TRBD1 (5 bases). With 3 bases removed from V and 6 bases from J, the gap between germline ends came to 18 bases. The CDR3 contains 15 residues. CDR1 is GTSNPN and CDR2 is SVGIG in the germline V gene (reference sequence). CDR3 nucleotide sequence: TGTGCCTGGAGCTCCAGTGGGGGTTGGAGTCAGCCCCAGCATTTT. Its protein product is CAWSSSGGWSQPQHF.

This rearrangement joins TRBV5-1 to TRBJ2-5; D is undetermined. Germline CDR1 reads SGHRS; CDR2 reads YFSETQ. This CDR3 has 15 amino acids. Deletions cut 4 bases from V and 0 bases from J, with 13 bases between. CDR3 sequence: CASSVDFTDQETQYF. CDR3 DNA sequence: TGCGCCAGCAGCGTGGATTTTACGGACCAAGAGACCCAGTACTTC.

The chain couples TRBV20-1 to TRBJ1-5; 11 bases map to TRBD1. Germline loops: CDR1 DFQATT, CDR2 SNEGSKA (reference sequence). Trimming removed 0 bases from V and 6 bases from J; junction bases left unmatched: 4. CDR3 length equals 15 residues. The CDR3 reads CSARDGGQGVQPQHF. DNA of the CDR3: TGCAGTGCTAGAGATGGGGGACAGGGGGTTCAGCCCCAGCATTTT.

In its sample, this clonotype was seen a few times. The chain recombines TRBV12-3 or TRBV12-4 with TRBJ1-2; a weak D match, TRBD1 (5 bases). The V and J ends lost 1 base and 6 bases respectively, with 12 bases between them. This CDR3 region has 14 residues. The CDR3 loop is CASSLVGVEDGYTF. The CDR3 DNA reads TGTGCCAGCAGTTTAGTAGGGGTGGAGGATGGCTACACCTTC.